Described below is a single TCR beta chain sequence and its context. These data belong to a study of cytomegalovirus exposure and HLA in healthy donors. J gave up 3 bases and V 3 bases, and 9 bases lay outside the gene matches. The CDR3 has 17 residues. Germline lookup yields CDR1 MGHRA and CDR2 YSYEKL. The data were produced by immunoSEQ multiplex PCR, yet TCRdb's version contains in-frame clones alone and is incomplete. Of 100,000 to 150,000 clones listed, 89% were seen once; the top ten hold about 1.2%. The chain recombines TRBV4-1 with TRBJ1-5; TRBD1 matches 9 bases. The sequence came from a woman between 18 and 29 years old in good health and CMV-seronegative. Specimen: PBMCs. As DNA, the CDR3 is TGCGCCAGCAGCCAGGGACAGGGAAGGTCCCTCAATCAGCCCCAGCATTTT. The encoded protein is CASSQGQGRSLNQPQHF.